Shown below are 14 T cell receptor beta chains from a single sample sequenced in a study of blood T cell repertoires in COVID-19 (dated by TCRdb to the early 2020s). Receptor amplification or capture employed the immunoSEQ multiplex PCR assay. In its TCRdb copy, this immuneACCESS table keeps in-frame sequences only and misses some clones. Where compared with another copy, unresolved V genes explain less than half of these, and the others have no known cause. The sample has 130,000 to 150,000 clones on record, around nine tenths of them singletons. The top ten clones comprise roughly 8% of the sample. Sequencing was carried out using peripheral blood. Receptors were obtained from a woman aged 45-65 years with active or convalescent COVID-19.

Written as DNA, the CDR3 is TGCGCCAGCAGCCTGGACAGAGTGAACACTGAAGCTTTCTTT. Encoded protein: CASSLDRVNTEAFF. This rearrangement joins TRBV5-1 to TRBJ1-1; the D gene is possibly TRBD1 (6 bases). This CDR3 has 14 amino acids. The germline gives CDR1 SGHRS, CDR2 YFSETQ. The V gene lost 4 bases and the J gene lost 0 bases, with 10 bases spanning the gap.

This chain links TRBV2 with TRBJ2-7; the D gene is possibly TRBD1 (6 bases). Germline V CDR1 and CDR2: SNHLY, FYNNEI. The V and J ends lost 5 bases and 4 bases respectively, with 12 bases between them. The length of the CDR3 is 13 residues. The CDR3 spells CASSRDNSYEQYF. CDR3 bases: TGTGCCAGCAGTCGGGACAACAGTTACGAGCAGTACTTC.

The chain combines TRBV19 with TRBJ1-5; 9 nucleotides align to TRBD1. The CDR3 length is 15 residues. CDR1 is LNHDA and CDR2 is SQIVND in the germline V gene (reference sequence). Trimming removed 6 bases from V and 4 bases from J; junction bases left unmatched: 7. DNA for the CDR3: TGTGCCAGTAGGCGGGACAGGGAAGGGAATCAGCCCCAGCATTTT. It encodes CASRRDREGNQPQHF.

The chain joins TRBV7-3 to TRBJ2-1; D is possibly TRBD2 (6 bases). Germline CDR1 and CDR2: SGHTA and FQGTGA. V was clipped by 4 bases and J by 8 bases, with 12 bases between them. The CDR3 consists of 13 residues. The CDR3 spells CASSSDGGDEQFF. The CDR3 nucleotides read TGTGCCAGCAGCTCCGACGGGGGAGATGAGCAGTTCTTC.

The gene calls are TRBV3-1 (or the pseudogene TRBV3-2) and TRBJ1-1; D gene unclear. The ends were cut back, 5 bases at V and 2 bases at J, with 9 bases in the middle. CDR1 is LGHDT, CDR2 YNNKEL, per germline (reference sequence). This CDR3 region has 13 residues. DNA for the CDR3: TGTGCCAGCAGCTTGGCTGTTAACACTGAAGCTTTCTTT. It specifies CASSLAVNTEAFF.

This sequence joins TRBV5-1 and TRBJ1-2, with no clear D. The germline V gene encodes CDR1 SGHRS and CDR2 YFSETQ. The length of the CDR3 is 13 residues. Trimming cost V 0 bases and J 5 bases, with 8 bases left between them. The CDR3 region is CASSLVAEYGYTF. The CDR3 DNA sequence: TGCGCCAGCAGCTTGGTCGCGGAATATGGCTACACCTTC.

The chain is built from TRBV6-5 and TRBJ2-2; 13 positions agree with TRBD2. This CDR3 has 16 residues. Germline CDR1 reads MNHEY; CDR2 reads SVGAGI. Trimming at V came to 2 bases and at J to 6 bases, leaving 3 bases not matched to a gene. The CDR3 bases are TGTGCCAGCAGTTACGGACTAGCGGGGGACCCCGGGGAGCTGTTTTTT. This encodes CASSYGLAGDPGELFF.

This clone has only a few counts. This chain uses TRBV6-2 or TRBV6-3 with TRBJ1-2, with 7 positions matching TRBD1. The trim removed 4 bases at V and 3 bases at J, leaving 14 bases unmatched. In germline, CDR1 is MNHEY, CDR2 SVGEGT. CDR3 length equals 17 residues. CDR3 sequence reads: CASSSYRNDRDHYGYTF. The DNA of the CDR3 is TGTGCCAGCAGTTCCTACCGAAACGACAGGGATCACTATGGCTACACCTTC.

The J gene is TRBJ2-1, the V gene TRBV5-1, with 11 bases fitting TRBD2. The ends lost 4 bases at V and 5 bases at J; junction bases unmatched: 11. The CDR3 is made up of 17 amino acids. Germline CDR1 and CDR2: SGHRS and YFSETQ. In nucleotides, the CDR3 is TGCGCCAGCAGCCTGGGGATAGCGGGGGGGCCTGACAATGAGCAGTTCTTC. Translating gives CASSLGIAGGPDNEQFF.

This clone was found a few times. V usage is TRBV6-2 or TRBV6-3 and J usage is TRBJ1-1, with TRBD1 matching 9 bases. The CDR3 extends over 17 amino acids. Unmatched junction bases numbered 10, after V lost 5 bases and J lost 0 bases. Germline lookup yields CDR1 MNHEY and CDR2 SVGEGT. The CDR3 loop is CASSLDRGIPMNTEAFF. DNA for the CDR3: TGTGCCAGCAGTCTAGACAGGGGGATTCCAATGAACACTGAAGCTTTCTTT.

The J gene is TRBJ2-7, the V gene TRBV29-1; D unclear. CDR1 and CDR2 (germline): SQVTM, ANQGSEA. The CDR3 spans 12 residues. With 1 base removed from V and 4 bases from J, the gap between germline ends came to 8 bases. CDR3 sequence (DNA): TGCAGCGTTGAAGTCAACAAATACGAGCAGTACTTC. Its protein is CSVEVNKYEQYF.

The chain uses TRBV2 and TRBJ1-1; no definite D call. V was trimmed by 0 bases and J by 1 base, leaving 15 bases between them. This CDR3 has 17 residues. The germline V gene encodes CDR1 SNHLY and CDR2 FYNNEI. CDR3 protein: CASSEAPGREANTEAFF. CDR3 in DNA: TGTGCCAGCAGTGAAGCCCCGGGGAGGGAGGCGAACACTGAAGCTTTCTTT.

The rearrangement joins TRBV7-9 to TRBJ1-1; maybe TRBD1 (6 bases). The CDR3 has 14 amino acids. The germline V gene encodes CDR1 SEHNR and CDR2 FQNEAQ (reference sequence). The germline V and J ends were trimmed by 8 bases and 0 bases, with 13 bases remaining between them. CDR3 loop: CASEGEGLNTEAFF. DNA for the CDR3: TGTGCCAGCGAGGGGGAGGGACTGAACACTGAAGCTTTCTTT.

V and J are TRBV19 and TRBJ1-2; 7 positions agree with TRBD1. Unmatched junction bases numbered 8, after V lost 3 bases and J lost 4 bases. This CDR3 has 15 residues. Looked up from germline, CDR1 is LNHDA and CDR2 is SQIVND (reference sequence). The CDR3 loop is CASSIPGQLFYGYTF. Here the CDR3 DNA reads TGTGCCAGTAGTATTCCGGGACAGCTTTTCTATGGCTACACCTTC. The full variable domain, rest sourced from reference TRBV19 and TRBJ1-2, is DGGITQSPKYLFRKEGQNVTLSCEQNLNHDAMYWYRQDPGQGLRLIYYSQIVNDFQKGDIAEGYSVSREKKESFPLTVTSAQKNPTAFYLCASSIPGQLFYGYTFGSGTRLTVV.